A single sample is the source of the 19 T cell receptor beta chains below, sequenced in a study of beta chain features in type 1 diabetes. The isolated RNA, all of it, was reverse transcribed, so expressed TCRB transcripts were what got sequenced. Generated by immunoSEQ multiplex PCR, the TCRdb table keeps only in-frame clones and is missing some. Here the sample spans some 270,000 clones, about 7.8% being singletons. The source material was central memory CD4+ T cells from blood. These receptors were collected from a woman aged 18-29 years in good health.

In this sample, this clone turned up a few times. The chain has TRBV4-1 and TRBJ2-5; 8 bases are shared with TRBD2. The CDR3 covers 15 residues. Germline CDR1 is MGHRA and CDR2 is YSYEKL. V trimming: 4 bases; J trimming: 4 bases; junction bases outside the gene matches: 8. CDR3 loop: CASSPGLELGETQYF. CDR3 DNA sequence: TGCGCCAGCAGCCCGGGACTAGAGTTGGGAGAGACCCAGTACTTC.

This clone came up a few times. CDR3 sequence reads: CASSAWGQSNEQFF. The DNA of the CDR3 is TGTGCCAGCAGCGCCTGGGGACAGAGCAATGAGCAGTTCTTC. The rearrangement links TRBV2 to TRBJ2-1; 7 positions match TRBD1. V lost 6 bases to trimming and J lost 6 bases; unmatched junction nucleotides: 8. The CDR3 totals 14 residues. Germline V gene lookup returns CDR1 SNHLY and CDR2 FYNNEI.

The table lists this clone with many counts. The gene calls are TRBV6-1 and TRBJ2-1, with a weak D call TRBD2 (6 bases). Deletions cut 6 bases from V and 8 bases from J, with 11 bases between. The CDR3 has 12 amino acids. Germline V gives CDR1 MNHNS, CDR2 SASEGT. The CDR3 bases are TGTGCCAGCAGGCATCCTAGCGATGAGCAGTTCTTC. Residues: CASRHPSDEQFF.

This chain joins TRBV7-9 and TRBJ2-3; 7 nucleotides line up with TRBD2. The length of the CDR3 is 16 residues. In germline, CDR1 is SEHNR, CDR2 FQNEAQ (reference sequence). The V segment lost 3 bases and the J segment 0 bases; nucleotides outside the gene matches: 6. The CDR3 DNA reads as TGTGCCAGCAGCTTGGGGGAGGGACGGAGCACAGATACGCAGTATTTT. As protein: CASSLGEGRSTDTQYF.

This clone has only a few counts. The chain recombines TRBV5-1 with TRBJ1-2; D unresolved. The germline V gene encodes CDR1 SGHRS and CDR2 YFSETQ. V was trimmed by 2 bases and J by 4 bases, leaving 12 bases between them. The CDR3 consists of 14 residues. Here the CDR3 DNA reads TGCGCCAGCAGCTTCGGCGGGCCCCTCTATGGCTACACCTTC. Translation gives CASSFGGPLYGYTF.

This clone occurred a few times. The sample carries other DNA sequences with the same CDR3. The chain uses TRBV5-1 and TRBJ1-2, with a tentative D call TRBD1 (5 bases). There are 13 residues in the CDR3. Trimming cost V 1 base and J 2 bases, with 6 bases left between them. CDR1 and CDR2 from the germline V gene are SGHRS and YFSETQ. The CDR3 protein is CASSLNRNYGYTF. CDR3 DNA: TGCGCCAGCAGCTTGAACAGGAACTATGGCTACACCTTC.

The table lists this clone with many counts. One end of the junction is discordant with germline, which a read error may explain. The chain joins TRBV2 to TRBJ2-2; 8 bases are shared with TRBD1. CDR1 and CDR2 from the germline V gene are SNHLY and FYNNEI. The CDR3 consists of 13 residues. For the CDR3, the DNA is TGTGCCTGCAGACAGGGGACCACCGGGGAGCTGTTTTTT. Translation: CACRQGTTGELFF.

This clone was seen more than once but under ten times. The J gene is TRBJ2-3, the V gene TRBV6-6, with 8 bases lining up with TRBD2. V was pared by 6 bases and J by 3 bases, with 8 bases of the junction left unmatched. The CDR3 covers 15 residues. Germline-derived CDR1 and CDR2 are MNHNY and SVGAGI (reference sequence). CDR3 sequence: CASRRLAGRTDTQYF. The DNA for the CDR3 is TGTGCCAGCAGAAGATTAGCGGGAAGGACAGATACGCAGTATTTT.

The table lists this clone with a few counts. V is TRBV7-6 and J is TRBJ2-3; D is undetermined. This CDR3 has 17 residues. Looked up from germline, CDR1 is SGHVS and CDR2 is FNYEAQ. V lost 4 bases and J 0 bases, leaving 17 bases between the germline ends. The CDR3 DNA sequence: TGTGCCAGCAGCTCCGAATTTGCACAGACTAGCACAGATACGCAGTATTTT. Residues: CASSSEFAQTSTDTQYF.

This clone turned up a few times. V and J are TRBV9 and TRBJ1-3; no reliable D call. V gave up 5 bases and J gave up 3 bases, with 9 bases separating them. In germline, CDR1 is SGDLS, CDR2 YYNGEE. The CDR3 covers 13 residues. CDR3 sequence (DNA): TGTGCCAGCAGTGGAACGGATGGAAACACCATATATTTT. The encoded protein is CASSGTDGNTIYF.

This clone was detected only a few times. The chain uses TRBV7-2 and TRBJ1-4; tentative D call: TRBD1 (5 bases). This CDR3 has 15 residues. Germline lookup yields CDR1 SGHTA and CDR2 FQGNSA. Between the trimmed V and J ends, which lost 4 bases and 5 bases, there was a span of 14 bases. This CDR3 reads CASSSTGGQNEKLFF. The DNA for the CDR3 is TGTGCCAGCAGCTCAACAGGCGGTCAAAATGAAAAACTGTTTTTT.

A few counts support this clone. The chain recombines TRBV19 with TRBJ2-7, with D unresolved. The CDR3 extends over 11 amino acids. Deletions cut 5 bases from V and 7 bases from J, with 9 bases between. CDR1 LNHDA and CDR2 SQIVND come from the germline V gene (reference sequence). The DNA of the CDR3 is TGTGCCAGTAGTCGCTGGGGAGAGCAGTACTTC. Translating gives CASSRWGEQYF.

This clone was detected a few times. The chain links TRBV4-3 to TRBJ1-1; possible D gene TRBD1, 6 bases. Germline V gene data show CDR1 as LGHNA and CDR2 as YSLEER. The CDR3 sequence is 13 residues long. V lost 5 bases, J lost 8 bases, and 15 bases lay in between. The CDR3 spells CASSDTGYREAFF. The DNA for the CDR3 is TGCGCCAGCAGCGATACAGGGTACCGAGAAGCTTTCTTT.

In this sample, this clone turned up a few times. The chain recombines TRBV6-5 with TRBJ1-6; maybe TRBD1 (5 bases). Germline V gene data show CDR1 as MNHEY and CDR2 as SVGAGI. V lost 8 bases and J lost 5, with 13 bases in between. CDR3 length equals 14 residues. CDR3 loop: CASSFKGDNSPLHF. The CDR3 DNA sequence: TGTGCCAGCTCCTTTAAAGGGGATAATTCACCCCTCCACTTT.

At least ten counts were recorded for this clone. This chain connects TRBV4-3 to TRBJ2-2; no reliable D call. This CDR3 comprises 14 residues. The germline CDR1 and CDR2 sequences are LGHNA and YSLEER. V gave up 1 base and J gave up 6 bases, with 9 bases separating them. The CDR3 region has the DNA TGCGCCAGCAGCCAAGGGATCCGCGCCGGGGAGCTGTTTTTT. Protein: CASSQGIRAGELFF.

This clone was counted between two and nine times. The chain carries TRBV7-9 and TRBJ1-2; 7 nucleotides align to TRBD1. From germline, CDR1 is SEHNR and CDR2 FQNEAQ (reference sequence). The CDR3 covers 14 residues. J gave up 6 bases and V 5 bases, and 9 bases lay outside the gene matches. In DNA form, the CDR3 reads TGTGCCAGCAGCGTGAGCCGACAGGGCGATGGCTACACCTTC. Protein sequence: CASSVSRQGDGYTF. The variable domain in full, with the rest retrieved from reference TRBV7-9 and TRBJ1-2, is DTGVSQNPRHKITKRGQNVTFRCDPISEHNRLYWYRQTLGQGPEFLTYFQNEAQLEKSRLLSDRFSAERPKGSFSTLEIQRTEQGDSAMYLCASSVSRQGDGYTFGSGTRLTVV.

In this sample, this clone turned up a few times. The chain carries TRBV19 and TRBJ2-1; D possibly corresponds to TRBD1 (5 bases). From germline, CDR1 is LNHDA and CDR2 SQIVND (reference sequence). Trimming removed 4 bases at V and 4 bases at J, with 11 bases between. This CDR3 has 14 amino acids. CDR3 nucleotide sequence: TGTGCCAGTAGTACCCGACAGTATTACAATGAGCAGTTCTTC. Protein product: CASSTRQYYNEQFF.

The V call is TRBV27, the J call TRBJ1-6; 7 bases are a match to TRBD1. The CDR3 has 18 amino acids. The J segment lost 5 bases and the V segment lost 6 bases, leaving 16 bases of the junction unmatched. Germline values: CDR1 MNHEY, CDR2 SMNVEV (reference sequence). This CDR3 is CASRPPRQGGSDNSPLHF. The CDR3 nucleotides read TGTGCCAGCAGACCACCCCGACAGGGAGGAAGCGATAATTCACCCCTCCACTTT.

This clone was counted between two and nine times. The chain is built from TRBV2 and TRBJ1-5; 7 positions agree with TRBD1. V dropped 7 bases and J dropped 0; count of bases not matched to a gene: 9. The germline V gene has CDR1 SNHLY and CDR2 FYNNEI. The CDR3 is made up of 16 amino acids. The DNA for the CDR3 is TGTGCCAGCATGATGGGACAGTCTTATAGCAATCAGCCCCAGCATTTT. Amino acids: CASMMGQSYSNQPQHF.